The 13 T cell receptor beta chains reported below all come from one sample, sequenced in a study of blood T cell repertoires in COVID-19. TCRdb keeps only in-frame clones here, not all; method: immunoSEQ multiplex PCR. The top ten clones hold less than 2% of a sample with about 140,000 clones, around 88% of them seen once. Sequencing input: peripheral blood. The receptors shown here come from a woman aged 55-75 years with acute or convalescent COVID-19.

This chain joins TRBV28 and TRBJ2-3; maybe TRBD2 (5 bases). Per the germline V gene, CDR1 is MDHEN and CDR2 is SYDVKM. The CDR3 is 13 residues long. The V gene lost 5 bases and the J gene lost 2 bases, with 8 bases spanning the gap. CDR3 sequence: CASSRDSTDTQYF. The CDR3 DNA follows: TGTGCCAGCAGTCGGGATTCCACAGATACGCAGTATTTT.

The V and J genes are TRBV15 and TRBJ2-3; 8 bases line up with TRBD1. CDR3 length: 20 amino acids. V lost 2 bases to trimming and J lost 0 bases; unmatched junction nucleotides: 16. Germline V gene data show CDR1 as LNHNV and CDR2 as YYDKDF (reference sequence). CDR3 in amino acids: CATSRWVGRGRGASTDTQYF. The CDR3, as DNA: TGTGCCACCAGCAGATGGGTAGGCAGGGGGCGTGGGGCGAGCACAGATACGCAGTATTTT.

A few counts support this clone. V usage is TRBV10-3 and J usage is TRBJ1-2, with a tentative D call TRBD1 (6 bases). The germline V gene has CDR1 ENHRY and CDR2 SYGVKD. V lost 7 bases and J lost 8, with 23 bases in between. CDR3 length: 15 amino acids. This CDR3 reads CAINTNTGMRSGYTF. For the CDR3, the DNA is TGTGCCATCAATACAAATACAGGGATGAGGAGCGGCTACACCTTC.

In its sample, this clone was seen a few times. This chain connects TRBV5-1 to TRBJ2-2; D unclear. This CDR3 comprises 14 residues. Germline assignment: CDR1 SGHRS and CDR2 YFSETQ. V lost 4 bases and J lost 1, with 8 bases in between. The CDR3 nucleotides read TGCGCCAGCAGCCCCACGGGGAACACCGGGGAGCTGTTTTTT. Translation: CASSPTGNTGELFF.

The chain is built from TRBV6-5 and TRBJ1-1; TRBD1 is a possible D gene (5 bases). Trimming removed 10 bases from V and 0 bases from J, with 12 bases in between. The germline V gene encodes CDR1 MNHEY and CDR2 SVGAGI. The CDR3 totals 13 residues. The CDR3 protein is CATAGTVNTEAFF. CDR3 DNA sequence: TGTGCCACCGCAGGGACTGTGAACACTGAAGCTTTCTTT.

Of note for this clone: One end of the junction fails to match germline, which may point to a read error. The rearrangement joins TRBV29-1 to TRBJ1-2, with 11 bases identical to TRBD1. The CDR3 loop spans 15 amino acids. CDR1 and CDR2 from the germline V gene are SQVTM and ANQGSEA. As DNA, the CDR3 is TGCAGCGTTGAAGAGTCGGGCCCGGGACAGGGGGATTCTGTATTC. This gives the protein CSVEESGPGQGDSVF. The whole variable domain, remainder taken from reference TRBV29-1 and TRBJ1-2, is SAVISQKPSRDICQRGTSLTIQCQVDSQVTMMFWYRQQPGQSLTLIATANQGSEATYESGFVIDKFPISRPNLTFSTLTVSNMSPEDSSIYLCSVEESGPGQGDSVFGSGTRLTVV.

The genes are TRBV7-2 and TRBJ2-6; no reliable D call. The CDR3 is 15 residues long. Germline CDR1 SGHTA, CDR2 FQGNSA. V was trimmed by 5 bases and J by 0 bases, leaving 8 bases between them. CDR3 bases: TGTGCCAGCAGCCTTGGGCCCTCTGGGGCCAACGTCCTGACTTTC. As protein: CASSLGPSGANVLTF.

This chain links TRBV9 with TRBJ2-7; D is possibly TRBD2 (5 bases). Germline V gene data show CDR1 as SGDLS and CDR2 as YYNGEE. The V end was cut by 4 bases, the J end by 5 bases, with 13 bases between. The CDR3 length is 13 residues. The CDR3 nucleotides are TGTGCCAGCAGCCGCCGGGGTTTCGACGAGCAGTACTTC. As protein: CASSRRGFDEQYF.

The genes are TRBV5-5 and TRBJ2-7; the D gene is possibly TRBD2 (5 bases). The CDR3 length is 18 residues. The germline V gene has CDR1 SGHKS and CDR2 YYEKEE (reference sequence). Deletions cut 0 bases from V and 1 base from J, with 20 bases between. The CDR3 reads CASSLELEGGVLSYEQYF. DNA of the CDR3: TGTGCCAGCAGCTTGGAACTTGAGGGCGGAGTACTATCCTACGAGCAGTACTTC.

The chain employs TRBV4-2 and TRBJ1-6; 7 bases are a match to TRBD1. The CDR3 runs 18 residues. Germline V gives CDR1 LGHNA, CDR2 YNFKEQ. V gave up 0 bases and J gave up 10 bases; unmatched junction bases: 15. The CDR3: CASSQDKDSGTAYSPLHF. The CDR3 DNA reads as TGTGCCAGCAGCCAAGATAAGGATTCGGGGACAGCCTACTCACCCCTCCACTTT.

The chain joins TRBV3-1 (or the pseudogene TRBV3-2) to TRBJ2-2; D may be TRBD2 (5 bases). Trimming cost V 0 bases and J 2 bases, with 10 bases left between them. Germline CDR1 reads LGHDT; CDR2 reads YNNKEL (reference sequence). CDR3 length: 16 residues. The CDR3 protein is CASSQDWTDNTGELFF. CDR3 nucleotides: TGTGCCAGCAGCCAAGATTGGACTGACAACACCGGGGAGCTGTTTTTT.

CDR3 amino acids: CASSWRAGVRNTEAFF. CDR3 nucleotides: TGTGCCAGCAGCTGGCGGGCAGGGGTACGGAACACTGAAGCTTTCTTT. The chain combines TRBV7-6 with TRBJ1-1; maybe TRBD1 (6 bases). The germline gives CDR1 SGHVS, CDR2 FNYEAQ. CDR3 length: 16 amino acids. V gave up 4 bases and J gave up 1 base, with 16 bases separating them.

This clone was counted a few times. The chain combines TRBV7-9 with TRBJ2-1; 7 bases are a match to TRBD1. V dropped 2 bases and J dropped 4; count of bases not matched to a gene: 5. Germline CDR1 and CDR2: SEHNR and FQNEAQ (reference sequence). The CDR3 sequence is 15 residues long. The CDR3 loop is CASSLHGTEYNEQFF. For the CDR3, the DNA is TGTGCCAGCAGCTTACACGGGACAGAGTACAATGAGCAGTTCTTC.